This T cell receptor beta chain was recorded in a study of CD8 T cells in ankylosing spondylitis. The study, taken as a whole, reports: Several highly homologous variants formed a TCR beta motif that appeared characteristic of ankylosing spondylitis blood.

With molecular barcodes, quantitative 5'-RACE was used to make the TCR beta libraries. TCRdb ran MiXCR on the 5' RACE reads and lists one entry per CDR3 protein. This sample has roughly 370,000 distinct CDR3 sequences, with about 22% found just once. The CDR3 length is 15 residues. V shed 0 bases and J shed 0 bases, with 9 bases lying between them. From germline, CDR1 is ENHRY and CDR2 SYGVKD. Concerning this clonotype itself: Its specificity is unknown.

The sequence came from a male donor with ankylosing spondylitis. The sample consisted of blood, either unsorted or a sorted T cell fraction (not recorded which). This sequence joins TRBV10-3 and TRBJ2-7; the D gene is possibly TRBD2 (5 bases). The CDR3 DNA sequence: TGTGCCATCAGTGAGTCCGGTCGGGGCTCCTACGAGCAGTACTTC. It specifies CAISESGRGSYEQYF.